The TCR beta chain under discussion was sequenced for a study of T cell changes during pregnancy in multiple sclerosis. Generated by immunoSEQ multiplex PCR, the TCRdb table keeps only in-frame clones and is missing some. In the table there are roughly 20,000 clones, about 88% of which are singletons. Germline CDR1 and CDR2: MRHNA and SNTAGT. Trimming took 4 bases from V and 10 from J; bases not matched to a gene: 6. This CDR3 comprises 15 residues. The source was CD8+ T cells from peripheral blood mononuclear cells, collected in the third trimester of pregnancy. This TCR was sampled from a female donor in good health, enrolled as a control in a pregnancy study. This chain joins TRBV6-4 and TRBJ2-1, with 14 bases aligning to TRBD2. CDR3 DNA: TGTGCCAGCAGTGGGGGACTAGCGGGAGTAGGAGAGCAGTTCTTC. This codes for CASSGGLAGVGEQFF.